This note documents a single T cell receptor (beta chain) sequence. The antigen it binds to is not known. The sample holds no much larger clone one base away, and base qualities are not on file. TCRbeta CDR3 regions were amplified from genomic DNA by means of the immunoSEQ Assay, a bias-controlled multiplex PCR. From the authors' description of their analysis: Within the assay, amplification of reference gene primers was used to estimate how many nucleated cells each sample contained. To quantify the absolute abundance of each unique TCRbeta CDR3 rearrangement, sequence reads were collapsed and filtered. Productive Simpson clonality was computed per sample as the square root of Simpson's diversity index over productive rearrangements. Entries here come from immuneACCESS through TCRdb and include only in-frame sequences with V and J called. Some clones fail to appear in such tables; in the studies checked, an unresolved V gene covers under half of the shortfall, and the cause of the remainder is unknown. V, J and clone size reflect that table, while D and trimming were determined from the DNA. This sample holds roughly 410,000 clones; about 89% were observed only once. 1.5% to 1.9% of the sample is held by the ten biggest clonotypes.

The sample originates from a study of blood T cell repertoires in COVID-19 (dated by TCRdb to 2018 to 2021). The study in broad terms: Samples from collaborators originated in the United States, Italy and Spain and spanned both the acute and convalescent phases of COVID-19. The samples were drawn from two sources: the first 160 participants of the ongoing ImmuneRACE study, and 950 to 1,500 subjects contributed by 6 global collaborators. HLA class I and class II types, where available, came from metadata supplied by the sample provider rather than from assay-based typing. The sample metadata nearly always contained a de-identified subject ID, COVID-19 status, age in years and sex. A freely available public database, intended as a resource for researchers studying the immune response to SARS-CoV-2, is where the repertoires were released. The material from the prospective study consisted of cDNA or gDNA derived from T cells, B-cell-depleted T cells, or PBMCs. Subjects who had been exposed to COVID-19, were actively infected with it, or had recovered from it provided the deeply sampled blood TCRbeta repertoires that made up the dataset. The paper as a whole reports these results and caveats: Clinical and demographic metadata were provided uncurated, with the amount varying by source and participant.

CDR1 and CDR2 are read off the germline V gene (reference sequence) as MNHNY and SVGAGI. Trimmed from V: 4 bases; trimmed from J: 8 bases; junction bases lacking a gene match: 4. Including the terminal cysteine and phenylalanine, the CDR3 comprises 12 residues. Just the 36-base CDR3 DNA is kept, in frame starting at base 1. In Seattle, one collaborating source enrolled patients while the infection was active and tracked those patients longitudinally over the course of disease. Collaborating institutions collected whole blood in K2EDTA tubes following their own protocols. For TCRbeta analysis, collaborator samples were shipped as frozen whole blood, as isolated PBMCs, or as DNA extracted from either sample type.

Input material: peripheral blood. This clonotype was obtained from a woman aged 40 to 50 with COVID-19, enrolled during active disease. The rearranged chain carries TRBV6-6 and TRBJ1-2, with 7 bases aligning to TRBD1. DNA sequence: TGTGCCAGCAGTTTGACAGGGAGAGGCTACACCTTC. Its translation is CASSLTGRGYTF.